This T cell receptor (beta chain) was recovered during a study of blood T cells in healthy people across ages. Study-level information: Template switching picked up about one barcoded beta molecule for each two T cells.

Every participating donor contributed about 10 milliliters of peripheral blood through a draw. Remarks on this clonotype: Antigen: not known. A much larger clonotype is one base distant, so this may be a read error.

Through a sample-barcoded 5' primer and a J-beta primer mix, a second PCR was run for roughly 7 to 12 cycles. CDR3-containing paired-end reads numbered at least 2.5 million in each sample. TCRdb redid the calling of the 5' RACE reads with MiXCR, one entry per CDR3 protein. The profile shows about 720,000 distinct CDR3 sequences, 22% of them singletons. Study observations and caveats: Roughly linearly, TCR beta diversity per million T cells fell as age increased.

The clonotype originates from a man between 70 and 80 years old in good health. The sequencing input was blood.

Written as DNA, the CDR3 is TGTGCCAGCAATTTGGAACTAGCCGAGACCCAGTACTTC. Translated: CASNLELAETQYF. The V and J genes are TRBV12-3 or TRBV12-4 and TRBJ2-5, with TRBD2 as a possible D gene (6 bases). V was cut by 7 bases and J by 5 bases, with 14 bases left in between. The length of the CDR3 is 13 residues.